The T cell receptor beta chain under discussion was sequenced for a study of T cell repertoires in cytomegalovirus infection. Study-level information: The public TCR beta signatures pointed to both CMV infection and matching HLA type.

Study observations and caveats: Based on cumulative public TCR beta family frequency, carriers of CMV plus the relevant HLA were identified. HLA-C-restricted CMV clonotypes gave the most frequent clonotype in two of eight donors.

Germline trimming cut 5 bases from V and 0 bases from J; bases unmatched to any gene: 4. The CDR3 extends over 16 amino acids. Per germline, CDR1 MGHDK and CDR2 SYGVNS. This clonotype came up many times. Its antigen is not known. TCRdb reanalysed the reads using MiXCR and keeps one entry per CDR3 protein. The top ten clones hold 7.5% to 9% of a sample with nearly 650,000 distinct CDR3 sequences, approximately 24% of them seen once. The TCR was taken from a human donor in good health (CMV status not recorded). Some clones in this sample may be carry-over from other donors' samples. The sample consisted of CD8+ T cells from PBMCs. The genes are TRBV25-1 and TRBJ2-6; 7 bases are a match to TRBD1. In DNA form, the CDR3 reads TGTGCCAGCAGTTCCTGGGACAGCTCTGGGGCCAACGTCCTGACTTTC. This gives the protein CASSSWDSSGANVLTF. Using reference TRBV25-1 and TRBJ2-6 for the parts outside the CDR3, the full variable domain is EADIYQTPRYLVIGTGKKITLECSQTMGHDKMYWYQQDPGMELHLIHYSYGVNSTEKGDLSSESTVSRIRTEHFPLTLESARPSHTSQYLCASSSWDSSGANVLTFGAGSRLTVL.